The 17 T cell receptor beta chains in this list originate from one sample, sequenced in a study of blood T cell repertoires in COVID-19 (dated by TCRdb to 2020 to 2021). Library generation was performed with the immunoSEQ multiplex PCR assay. TCRdb mirrors the immuneACCESS table, restricted to in-frame sequences. Some clones are absent from its copies; in checked studies, under half trace to an unresolved V gene, and the reason for the others is unknown. For this sample there are 100,000 or so clones; around 86% appear just once. Under 4.5% of the sample is in the top ten clones. The sample comprised peripheral blood. The receptors shown here come from a man between 50 and 59 years old with acute or convalescent COVID-19.

This clone was observed once. The genes are TRBV7-9 and TRBJ1-4; D is possibly TRBD1 (5 bases). The CDR3 is 11 amino acids. Trimming removed 5 bases from V and 15 bases from J, with 13 bases in between. Germline CDR1 reads SEHNR; CDR2 reads FQNEAQ (reference sequence). The CDR3 sequence is CASSGGSRVFF. DNA of the CDR3: TGTGCCAGCAGCGGGGGGAGCCGAGTGTTTTTT.

The CDR3 spells CASREDRGKDEQYF. The CDR3 coding sequence is TGTGCCTCCCGCGAAGACAGGGGTAAAGACGAGCAGTACTTC. This rearrangement joins TRBV10-3 to TRBJ2-7; 8 nucleotides agree with TRBD1. The CDR3 extends over 14 amino acids. CDR1 and CDR2 from the germline V gene are ENHRY and SYGVKD. The trim removed 11 bases at V and 5 bases at J, leaving 14 bases unmatched.

The gene calls are TRBV28 and TRBJ2-7, with TRBD2 matching 14 bases. Germline V gives CDR1 MDHEN, CDR2 SYDVKM. This CDR3 comprises 15 residues. J lost 4 bases, V lost 5 bases, and 4 bases had no gene match. The DNA of the CDR3 is TGTGCCAGCAGTGGGACTAGCGGGAGTGTTTACGAGCAGTACTTC. Protein product: CASSGTSGSVYEQYF.

The gene calls are TRBV7-6 and TRBJ2-3, with a tentative D call TRBD2 (7 bases). The CDR3 has 17 amino acids. The germline gives CDR1 SGHVS, CDR2 FNYEAQ. Trimming cost V 0 bases and J 1 base, with 14 bases left between them. The DNA for the CDR3 is TGTGCCAGCAGCTTAGCGCTAGGGGGGGGCGGCACAGATACGCAGTATTTT. Protein product: CASSLALGGGGTDTQYF.

This clone was picked up one time. This chain joins TRBV5-8 and TRBJ1-6; maybe TRBD1 (6 bases). CDR3 length equals 14 residues. V gave up 4 bases and J gave up 7 bases, with 12 bases separating them. The germline V gene encodes CDR1 SGHTS and CDR2 YDEGEE. The DNA for the CDR3 is TGTGCCAGCAGCCCGGACAGTGGGAATTCACCCCTCCACTTT. Its translation is CASSPDSGNSPLHF.

This chain uses TRBV11-3 with TRBJ2-1; D call uncertain. CDR3 length: 15 amino acids. The V gene's germline CDR1 is SGHNT and CDR2 YENEEA. Trimming left V 2 bases short and J 3 bases short, with 11 bases between. CDR3 amino acids: CASSLSGRNYNEQFF. DNA for the CDR3: TGTGCCAGCAGCTTATCTGGCAGGAACTACAATGAGCAGTTCTTC.

This sequence joins TRBV6-5 and TRBJ1-5, with TRBD1 matching 8 bases. CDR3 size: 13 residues. Germline V gene data show CDR1 as MNHEY and CDR2 as SVGAGI. The V and J ends lost 6 bases and 5 bases, in that order; junction bases with no gene match: 3. The CDR3 loop is CASSWGQDQPQHF. In DNA form, the CDR3 reads TGTGCCAGCAGCTGGGGACAGGATCAGCCCCAGCATTTT.

This clone was seen once. The rearrangement links TRBV24-1 to TRBJ1-1, with D perhaps matching TRBD1 (5 bases). The length of the CDR3 is 13 residues. Deletions cut 5 bases from V and 6 bases from J, with 12 bases between. Per germline, CDR1 KGHDR and CDR2 SFDVKD. The CDR3 sequence is CATSGGAPAEAFF. The CDR3 bases are TGTGCCACCAGTGGCGGGGCTCCCGCTGAAGCTTTCTTT.

The chain combines TRBV7-2 with TRBJ2-1; no reliable D call. The CDR3 is 13 amino acids. Germline V gene data show CDR1 as SGHTA and CDR2 as FQGNSA. The V and J ends lost 5 bases and 10 bases respectively, with 15 bases between them. CDR3 sequence reads: CASSEAWRIEQFF. The CDR3 nucleotides are TGTGCCAGCAGCGAAGCCTGGAGAATCGAGCAGTTCTTC. The variable domain in full, completed from reference TRBV7-2 and TRBJ2-1, reads GAGVSQSPSNKVTEKGKDVELRCDPISGHTALYWYRQSLGQGLEFLIYFQGNSAPDKSGLPSDRFSAERTGGSVSTLTIQRTQQEDSAVYLCASSEAWRIEQFFGPGTRLTVL.

The genes are TRBV14 and TRBJ2-5; 9 nucleotides match TRBD1. The V gene end was trimmed by 5 bases and the J gene end by 5 bases; junction bases not matched to a gene: 9. Germline V gives CDR1 SGHDN, CDR2 FVKESK. The CDR3 contains 15 residues. CDR3 protein: CASSLGTGLMETQYF. CDR3 bases: TGTGCCAGCAGCTTAGGGACAGGGCTCATGGAGACCCAGTACTTC.

The chain's CDR3 is CASSLDPGVAGTIYF. DNA of the CDR3: TGCGCCAGCAGCTTGGATCCAGGGGTGGCCGGCACCATATATTTT. This chain uses TRBV5-1 with TRBJ1-3, with D perhaps TRBD1 (6 bases). V lost 0 bases to trimming and J lost 9 bases, with 16 bases between them. This CDR3 spans 15 amino acids. Germline V gene data show CDR1 as SGHRS and CDR2 as YFSETQ.

The J gene is TRBJ2-7, the V gene TRBV29-1; TRBD1 is a possible D gene (6 bases). The CDR3 covers 13 residues. CDR1 is SQVTM and CDR2 is ANQGSEA in the germline V gene. V dropped 4 bases and J dropped 2 bases, with 12 bases sitting between them. The CDR3 DNA reads TGCAGCGTTGCTCAGAGGGGGACCTACGAGCAGTACTTC. Protein product: CSVAQRGTYEQYF.

The J gene is TRBJ2-7, the V gene TRBV5-6; 10 bases line up with TRBD1. Germline trimming cut 4 bases from V and 2 bases from J; bases unmatched to any gene: 12. CDR1 and CDR2 (germline): SGHDT, YYEEEE. CDR3 length: 17 amino acids. This chain's CDR3 is CASSRLTDGTGAYEQYF. CDR3 coding DNA: TGTGCCAGCAGCCGACTTACGGACGGGACAGGGGCCTACGAGCAGTACTTC.

In DNA, the CDR3 is TGTGCCACCAGTGATTTTTCGCTAGCGGGAGGGAGGCGGGAGCTGTTTTTT. Protein product: CATSDFSLAGGRRELFF. The V call is TRBV24-1, the J call TRBJ2-2, with TRBD2 matching 12 bases. Germline V gene lookup returns CDR1 KGHDR and CDR2 SFDVKD. This CDR3 region has 17 residues. Trimming cost V 1 base and J 9 bases; bases outside gene matches: 8.

The chain has TRBV2 and TRBJ2-7; TRBD2 aligns across 11 bases. After removal of 8 bases from V and 4 bases from J, the junction contained 7 bases not matched to a gene. CDR3 length equals 14 residues. Germline CDR1 is SNHLY and CDR2 is FYNNEI. CDR3 loop: CASLSGGAGYEQYF. The CDR3 nucleotides read TGTGCCAGCCTTAGCGGGGGGGCCGGGTACGAGCAGTACTTC. Using reference TRBV2 and TRBJ2-7 for the parts outside the CDR3, the full variable domain is EPEVTQTPSHQVTQMGQEVILRCVPISNHLYFYWYRQILGQKVEFLVSFYNNEISEKSEIFDDQFSVERPDGSNFTLKIRSTKLEDSAMYFCASLSGGAGYEQYFGPGTRLTVT.

This rearrangement joins TRBV9 to TRBJ1-3, with 9 bases identical to TRBD1. The CDR3 is 16 residues long. Trimming cost V 0 bases and J 4 bases; bases outside gene matches: 5. The germline CDR1 and CDR2 sequences are SGDLS and YYNGEE. CDR3 loop: CASSVEGTGSGNTIYF. The CDR3 bases are TGTGCCAGCAGCGTAGAAGGGACAGGGAGCGGAAACACCATATATTTT.

This clone appeared once. The rearrangement links TRBV9 to TRBJ2-7; D may be TRBD2 (5 bases). CDR1 and CDR2 (germline): SGDLS, YYNGEE. The CDR3 runs to 15 residues. The V end was cut by 0 bases, the J end by 3 bases, with 13 bases between. The CDR3 DNA reads as TGTGCCAGCAGCGTAGGAGCGGATCGATACTACGAGCAGTACTTC. This sequence encodes CASSVGADRYYEQYF.